This T cell receptor beta chain was documented in a study of long-term antiretroviral therapy in people with HIV. Broader study findings: Pre-ART expanded TRB clones stayed dominant throughout, though often decreasing after ART. Diversity rose after ART but stayed below transplant donor controls.

As regards this clone: Its antigen is unidentified.

Everyone in the study who had HIV was treated in the United States. Survey level was the resolution at which the v3.0 immunoSEQ assay ran. Using immunoSEQ multiplex PCR, the repertoire was profiled, and TCRdb retains in-frame clones only, with some absent. The profile shows 11,000 to 15,000 clones, roughly 87% of them singletons. Germline V CDR1 and CDR2: SNHLY, FYNNEI. This CDR3 is built from 15 residues. J was trimmed by 4 bases and V by 6 bases; bases with no gene match: 8. The V and J genes are TRBV2 and TRBJ1-5, with 8 bases that match TRBD1. This receptor was taken from a man in his forties with HIV. Here the sequenced sample was unsorted PBMCs, taken 6.2 years after starting antiretroviral therapy. DNA for the CDR3: TGTGCCAGCAGGTGGGGAAGACAGGGGAATCAGCCCCAGCATTTT. This codes for CASRWGRQGNQPQHF.